This T cell receptor (beta chain) was retrieved from a study of cytomegalovirus exposure and HLA in healthy donors. Overall study results and limits: In an earlier analysis, productive rearrangement rates for most beta V segments clustered near 87% or 30%.

The length of the CDR3 is 18 residues. Germline V gives CDR1 LNHDA, CDR2 SQIVND (reference sequence). V lost 5 bases, J lost 2 bases, and 25 bases lay in between. Primers included in the PCR were 60 Vbeta and 13 Jbeta primers. The method was immunoSEQ multiplex PCR; TCRdb's version includes in-frame clones alone and lacks a portion of them. Among 100,000 to 150,000 clones, over 65% were seen once, and the ten largest hold 9.5% to 13%. Comments on this clone: Its antigen is undetermined.

The V and J genes are TRBV19 and TRBJ2-7; a possible D gene is TRBD1 (6 bases). Specimen: PBMCs. This TCR was recovered from a man under 40 in good health and CMV-seropositive. CDR3 nucleotides: TGTGCCAGTAGTCCCCCAGACCCCTGGACAGAGGATACCTACGAGCAGTACTTC. Protein sequence: CASSPPDPWTEDTYEQYF.